The 19 T cell receptor beta chains reported below all come from one sample, sequenced in a study of shared T cell receptors in the human thymus. The table came from immunoSEQ multiplex PCR; TCRdb's copy has only in-frame clones and leaves some out. The sample yields 500,000 to 750,000 clones, approximately 87% seen once. These same records also appear under a second study, on human thymus T cells.

The sequencing input was thymocytes. The receptors derive from a boy younger than two with a congenital heart defect.

This chain connects TRBV7-4 to TRBJ2-7, with TRBD1 matching over 9 bases. In germline, CDR1 is SGHVT, CDR2 SQSDAQ. CDR3 length equals 14 residues. V was pared by 7 bases and J by 3 bases, with 7 bases of the junction left unmatched. This CDR3 is CASTSWDRVYEQYF. DNA of the CDR3: TGTGCCAGCACCTCTTGGGACAGGGTCTACGAGCAGTACTTC.

The chain joins TRBV19 to TRBJ2-3; the match to TRBD1 covers 7 bases. CDR3 size: 16 residues. Germline assignment: CDR1 LNHDA and CDR2 SQIVND (reference sequence). V lost 10 bases, J lost 2 bases, and 15 bases stayed unmatched. The CDR3 region is CATQPGQLKFTDTQYF. DNA for the CDR3: TGTGCCACCCAGCCGGGACAGTTGAAGTTCACAGATACGCAGTATTTT.

V and J are TRBV6-6 and TRBJ1-2, with a weak D call TRBD1 (5 bases). The germline V gene has CDR1 MNHNY and CDR2 SVGAGI (reference sequence). This CDR3 spans 13 amino acids. The germline V and J ends were trimmed by 1 base and 7 bases, with 10 bases remaining between them. CDR3 residues: CASSYWGPIGYTF. CDR3 in DNA: TGTGCCAGCAGTTACTGGGGCCCCATTGGCTACACCTTC.

The chain uses TRBV12-5 and TRBJ2-3; 8 bases line up with TRBD2. The CDR3 totals 16 residues. Trimming removed 0 bases from V and 14 bases from J; junction bases left unmatched: 16. Germline CDR1 is LGHNT and CDR2 is FRNRAP. The CDR3 spells CASGLVAMRGRPSRYF. The CDR3 DNA sequence: TGTGCTAGTGGTTTGGTAGCCATGCGCGGGAGGCCATCTCGGTATTTT. Full variable domain (remainder filled in from reference TRBV12-5 and TRBJ2-3): DARVTQTPRHKVTEMGQEVTMRCQPILGHNTVFWYRQTMMQGLELLAYFRNRAPLDDSGMPKDRFSAEMPDATLATLKIQPSEPRDSAVYFCASGLVAMRGRPSRYFGPGTRLTVL.

The chain links TRBV21-1 to TRBJ2-4; the DNA was not used to check the table's D call, TRBD2. TRBV21-1 constitutes a pseudogene. There are 16 residues in the CDR3. This chain's CDR3 is CAIFMGGDLAKNIQYF. CDR3 in DNA: TGTGCCATCTTCATGGGAGGGGATTTAGCCAAAAACATTCAGTACTTC.

Notes on this clone: The DNA is omitted, as the CDR3 cannot be located on it reliably, and the CDR3 follows TCRdb's listing. The V call is TRBV12-1, the J call TRBJ2-2; TRBD2 reflects the table's D call only, with no check against the DNA. TRBV12-1 has pseudogene status. The CDR3 comprises 21 residues, both ends counted. The CDR3: CASSSNPGWASGSRDTGELFF.

Concerning this clone: The junction and the germline gene differ at one end; a read error may be behind it. The chain employs TRBV7-7 and TRBJ2-3; D might be TRBD2 (5 bases). The germline gives CDR1 SSHAT, CDR2 FNYEAQ (reference sequence). The CDR3 consists of 15 residues. The CDR3 loop is CASSSVLGSTDTQYF. The DNA of the CDR3 is TGTGCTAGCAGCTCAGTACTAGGTAGTACAGATACGCAGTATTTT. Full variable domain (rest looked up from reference TRBV7-7 and TRBJ2-3): GAGVSQSPRYKVTKRGQDVTLRCDPISSHATLYWYQQALGQGPEFLTYFNYEAQPDKSGLPSDRFSAERPEGSISTLTIQRTEQRDSAMYRCASSSVLGSTDTQYFGPGTRLTVL.

V and J are TRBV19 and TRBJ2-3; 8 bases fit TRBD2. The ends lost 6 bases at V and 2 bases at J; junction bases unmatched: 10. The CDR3 runs to 16 residues. Germline values: CDR1 LNHDA, CDR2 SQIVND (reference sequence). The CDR3 region is CASSPRTSRYTDTQYF. Here the CDR3 DNA reads TGTGCCAGTAGCCCCCGGACTAGCCGGTACACAGATACGCAGTATTTT.

This chain uses TRBV14 with TRBJ2-1; 7 nucleotides line up with TRBD2. V lost 5 bases to trimming and J lost 4 bases; unmatched junction nucleotides: 5. CDR3 size: 14 residues. The germline V gene has CDR1 SGHDN and CDR2 FVKESK. CDR3 protein: CASSLRTRYNEQFF. The CDR3 DNA is TGTGCCAGCAGCTTACGGACTAGGTACAATGAGCAGTTCTTC.

This clone was seen more than once but under ten times. The chain recombines TRBV19 with TRBJ2-7, with TRBD2 matching over 10 bases. Germline V gene sequence: CDR1 LNHDA, CDR2 SQIVND (reference sequence). The trim removed 3 bases at V and 3 bases at J, leaving 14 bases unmatched. This CDR3 spans 18 amino acids. The CDR3 loop is CASSMASSGSLRGYEQYF. The CDR3 DNA reads TGTGCCAGTAGTATGGCGTCTAGCGGGAGTCTAAGGGGCTACGAGCAGTACTTC.

The chain joins TRBV5-4 to TRBJ2-1; 7 bases are a match to TRBD2. The CDR3 length is 17 residues. The junction had 15 bases not matched to a gene; V was cut back by 6 bases and J by 3 bases. Germline CDR1 and CDR2: SGHNT and YYREEE (reference sequence). The CDR3 sequence: CASISHPPSGHYNEQFF. In DNA form, the CDR3 reads TGTGCCAGCATTTCTCACCCTCCTAGCGGCCACTACAATGAGCAGTTCTTC.

The rearrangement links TRBV2 to TRBJ1-2; TRBD1 agrees at 8 bases. V gave up 5 bases and J gave up 6 bases; unmatched junction bases: 5. This CDR3 comprises 13 residues. CDR1 is SNHLY and CDR2 is FYNNEI in the germline V gene. The CDR3, as DNA: TGTGCCAGCAGTCCCCGACAGGGGCATGGCTACACCTTC. Its protein is CASSPRQGHGYTF.

The J gene is TRBJ2-1, the V gene TRBV15, with D hard to call. Trimming cost V 0 bases and J 5 bases, with 17 bases left between them. Germline lookup yields CDR1 LNHNV and CDR2 YYDKDF (reference sequence). The CDR3 loop spans 17 amino acids. CDR3 coding DNA: TGTGCCACCAGCAGAGATGGTGCGCAAAAACTTAACAATGAGCAGTTCTTC. Protein sequence: CATSRDGAQKLNNEQFF. Drawing the rest from reference TRBV15 and TRBJ2-1, the complete variable domain is DAMVIQNPRYQVTQFGKPVTLSCSQTLNHNVMYWYQQKSSQAPKLLFHYYDKDFNNEADTPDNFQSRRPNTSFCFLDIRSPGLGDTAMYLCATSRDGAQKLNNEQFFGPGTRLTVL.

The chain couples TRBV27 to TRBJ1-5; TRBD1 might be the D (6 bases). Trimming cost V 4 bases and J 2 bases, with 9 bases left between them. Germline V CDR1 and CDR2: MNHEY, SMNVEV (reference sequence). The CDR3 loop spans 14 amino acids. As DNA, the CDR3 is TGTGCCAGCAGTTCCCCAGGGGGCAATCAGCCCCAGCATTTT. This translates into CASSSPGGNQPQHF.

The chain combines TRBV14 with TRBJ2-7, with D perhaps TRBD2 (6 bases). The CDR3 sequence is 17 residues long. With 4 bases removed from V and 3 bases from J, the gap between germline ends came to 22 bases. Germline CDR1 reads SGHDN; CDR2 reads FVKESK. The CDR3 sequence is CASSRKGRAASVYEQYF. In DNA form, the CDR3 reads TGTGCCAGCAGCCGTAAGGGTAGGGCGGCTAGCGTCTACGAGCAGTACTTC.

This chain connects TRBV11-2 to TRBJ1-1, with 7 bases identical to TRBD1. Germline CDR1 and CDR2: SGHAT and FQNNGV. The CDR3 is 12 residues long. J lost 8 bases, V lost 0 bases, and 0 bases had no gene match. CDR3 DNA sequence: TGTGCCAGCAGCTTAGACAGGGGGGAAGCTTTCTTT. It encodes CASSLDRGEAFF.

The chain links TRBV6-4 to TRBJ2-1, with D possibly TRBD2 on 5 matching bases. Trimming left V 5 bases short and J 5 bases short, with 13 bases between. The CDR3 runs to 14 residues. The V gene's germline CDR1 is MRHNA and CDR2 SNTAGT. This CDR3 is CASSPTRAHNEQFF. As DNA, the CDR3 is TGTGCCAGCAGTCCTACTAGGGCGCACAATGAGCAGTTCTTC.

CDR3 sequence reads: CASTSGPTDTQYF. CDR3 DNA sequence: TGTGCCAGCACGAGCGGGCCCACAGATACGCAGTATTTT. The rearrangement uses TRBV28 and TRBJ2-3; tentatively, D is TRBD2 (6 bases). Germline CDR1 reads MDHEN; CDR2 reads SYDVKM. The V end was cut by 7 bases, the J end by 2 bases, with 10 bases between. The CDR3 extends over 13 amino acids.

The chain is built from TRBV11-2 and TRBJ2-7; 11 positions agree with TRBD1. The CDR3 is 14 residues long. Germline values: CDR1 SGHAT, CDR2 FQNNGV. Unmatched junction bases numbered 5, after V lost 5 bases and J lost 5 bases. This CDR3 is CASSPGTGGDEQYF. CDR3 DNA sequence: TGTGCCAGCAGCCCCGGGACAGGGGGGGACGAGCAGTACTTC.